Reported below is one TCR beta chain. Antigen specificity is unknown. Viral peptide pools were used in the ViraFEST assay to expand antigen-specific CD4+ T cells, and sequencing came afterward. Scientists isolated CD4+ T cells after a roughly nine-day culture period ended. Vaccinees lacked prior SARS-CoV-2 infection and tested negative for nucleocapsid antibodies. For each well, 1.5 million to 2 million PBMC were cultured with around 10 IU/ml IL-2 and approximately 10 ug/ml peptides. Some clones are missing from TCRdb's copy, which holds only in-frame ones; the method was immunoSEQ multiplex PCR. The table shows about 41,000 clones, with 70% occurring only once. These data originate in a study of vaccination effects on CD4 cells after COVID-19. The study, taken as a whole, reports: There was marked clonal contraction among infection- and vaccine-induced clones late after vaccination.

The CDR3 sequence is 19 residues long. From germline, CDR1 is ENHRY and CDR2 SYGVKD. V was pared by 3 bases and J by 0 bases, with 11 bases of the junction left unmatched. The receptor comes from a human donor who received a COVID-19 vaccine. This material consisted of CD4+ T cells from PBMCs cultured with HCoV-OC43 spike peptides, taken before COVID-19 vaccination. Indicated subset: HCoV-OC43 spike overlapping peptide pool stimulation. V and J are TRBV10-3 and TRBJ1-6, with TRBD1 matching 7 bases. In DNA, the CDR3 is TGTGCCATCAGTGAAAGGGACAGTAAATTGAGCTCCTATAATTCACCCCTCCACTTT. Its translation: CAISERDSKLSSYNSPLHF.